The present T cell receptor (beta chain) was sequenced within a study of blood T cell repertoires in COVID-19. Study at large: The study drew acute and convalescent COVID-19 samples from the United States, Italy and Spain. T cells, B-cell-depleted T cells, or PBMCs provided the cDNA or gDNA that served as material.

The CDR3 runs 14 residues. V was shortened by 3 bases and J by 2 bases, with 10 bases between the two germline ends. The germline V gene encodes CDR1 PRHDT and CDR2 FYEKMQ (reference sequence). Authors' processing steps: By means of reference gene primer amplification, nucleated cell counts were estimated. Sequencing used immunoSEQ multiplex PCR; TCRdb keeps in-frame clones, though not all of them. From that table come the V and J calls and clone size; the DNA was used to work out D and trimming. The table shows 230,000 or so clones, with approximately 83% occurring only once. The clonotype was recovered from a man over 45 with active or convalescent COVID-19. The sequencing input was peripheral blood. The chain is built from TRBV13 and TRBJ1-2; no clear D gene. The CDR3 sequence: CASSFANRNYGYTF. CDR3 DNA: TGTGCCAGCAGCTTTGCGAACAGAAACTATGGCTACACCTTC.